The 9 T cell receptor beta chains given below trace back to one sample, sequenced in a study of T cell clonality in common variable immunodeficiency. The table came from immunoSEQ multiplex PCR; TCRdb's copy has only in-frame clones and leaves some out. The specimen has roughly 57,000 clones, none found just once. The sequencing sample was made of peripheral blood mononuclear cells. Source of these receptors: a person aged 18 to 75 in good health.

This clone has ten or more counts. The CDR3 sequence is CASSVGAGGGYTF. The CDR3 DNA, read in part, is TGTGCCAGCAGCGTAGGGGCAGGTGGTGGC. V and J are TRBV9 and TRBJ1-2; no definite D call. Coverage ceases 3 residues before the CDR3 finishes, and the germline J gene fills in the end. The CDR3 spans 13 residues. The germline V gene encodes CDR1 SGDLS and CDR2 YYNGEE. Trimming took off 0 bases at V and 7 bases at J, with 10 bases between the two ends.

Worth noting for this clone: The read halts 3 residues ahead of the CDR3 end, with the missing end drawn from the germline J gene. The chain joins TRBV11-2 to TRBJ2-1; a possible D gene is TRBD1 (6 bases). V gave up 5 bases and J gave up 8 bases, with 19 bases separating them. Germline assignment: CDR1 SGHAT and CDR2 FQNNGV. The CDR3 consists of 15 residues. The CDR3 is CASSPLQGAVDEQFF. The part of the CDR3 DNA that was read is TGTGCCAGCAGCCCCCTACAGGGAGCGGTAGATGAG.

In this sample, this clone turned up many times. Read coverage stops 3 residues before the CDR3 terminus; the germline J gene supplies the remainder. The chain uses TRBV4-1 and TRBJ2-5; 9 bases line up with TRBD1. There are 16 residues in the CDR3. The V and J ends lost 4 bases and 4 bases, in that order; junction bases with no gene match: 10. The germline gives CDR1 MGHRA, CDR2 YSYEKL. The CDR3 bases that were read are TGCGCCAGCAGCCCGGAGGGGAACAGGGGGCGAGAGACC. This encodes CASSPEGNRGRET. The CDR3 reads in full as CASSPEGNRGRETQYF.

This clone came up many times. The read halts 3 residues ahead of the CDR3 end, with the missing end drawn from the germline J gene. The chain combines TRBV7-7 with TRBJ2-3; TRBD1 matches at 8 bases. V gave up 4 bases and J gave up 2 bases; unmatched junction bases: 5. CDR1 and CDR2 (germline): SSHAT, FNYEAQ (reference sequence). CDR3 length: 15 amino acids. CDR3 in amino acids: CASSSTGVNTDTQYF. The CDR3 DNA, read in part, is TGTGCCAGCAGCTCGACAGGGGTTAACACAGATACG.

The sample holds many counts of this clone. One end of the junction does not line up with germline, which may come from a read error. The missing CDR3 end, 3 residues past where the read stops, is filled in from the germline J gene. J is TRBJ1-1 and V is TRBV4-2, with D perhaps matching TRBD1 (5 bases). The CDR3 sequence is 18 residues long. The germline CDR1 and CDR2 sequences are LGHNA and YNFKEQ. CDR3: CASSQDAGRKFFNTEAFF. Incomplete CDR3 DNA: TGCGCCAGCAGCCAAGACGCAGGGAGAAAATTCTTTAACACTGAA.

This clone was detected many times. Read sequence stops 3 residues before the CDR3 end, and the germline J gene provides the missing end. J is TRBJ2-1 and V is TRBV7-9; D remains ambiguous. V dropped 1 base and J dropped 1 base, with 5 bases sitting between them. Per germline, CDR1 SEHNR and CDR2 FQNEAQ (reference sequence). The CDR3 contains 14 residues. CDR3: CASSLDSSYNEQFF. CDR3 DNA, as far as it was read: TGTGCCAGCAGCTTAGATTCTTCCTACAATGAG.

The sample holds many counts of this clone. Read data end 3 residues before the CDR3 end; the end is taken from the germline J gene. V is TRBV5-1 and J is TRBJ2-2; 7 bases are a match to TRBD1. J gave up 4 bases and V 2 bases, and 8 bases lay outside the gene matches. Germline V lookup: CDR1 SGHRS, CDR2 YFSETQ. This CDR3 is 16 amino acids long. This chain's CDR3 is CASSFSTTGATGELFF. The sequenced CDR3 bases are TGCGCCAGCAGCTTTTCGACCACAGGGGCCACCGGGGAG. The full variable domain, completed using reference TRBV5-1 and TRBJ2-2, is KAGVTQTPRYLIKTRGQQVTLSCSPISGHRSVSWYQQTPGQGLQFLFEYFSETQRNKGNFPGRFSGRQFSNSRSEMNVSTLELGDSALYLCASSFSTTGATGELFFGEGSRLTVL.

Ten or more counts support this clone. The observed sequence ends 3 residues before the CDR3 terminus, with the missing tail filled in from the germline J gene. The rearrangement joins TRBV28 to TRBJ2-1; a possible D gene is TRBD2 (7 bases). CDR3 length equals 15 residues. Trimming cost V 4 bases and J 3 bases, with 13 bases left between them. From germline, CDR1 is MDHEN and CDR2 SYDVKM. CDR3 bases read: TGTGCCAGCAGTTACCTAGGGGGGGGCTACAATGAG. It codes for CASSYLGGGYNE. The entire CDR3 protein reads CASSYLGGGYNEQFF.

This clone has ten or more counts. The CDR3 is cut off 3 residues early in the read; its end comes from the germline J gene. The chain recombines TRBV6-1 with TRBJ2-3, with 7 bases identical to TRBD1. Unmatched junction bases numbered 8, after V lost 4 bases and J lost 1 base. Per germline, CDR1 MNHNS and CDR2 SASEGT. The CDR3 length is 16 residues. Incomplete CDR3 DNA: TGTGCCAGCAGTGGACAGGGCGGCCCTCGCACAGATACG. This translates into CASSGQGGPRTDT. Given in full, the CDR3 is CASSGQGGPRTDTQYF.